This TCR beta chain is from a study of T cell responses to AZD1222 COVID-19 vaccine. On this clone itself: Its antigen is as yet unknown.

TCRdb keeps only in-frame clones here, not all; method: immunoSEQ multiplex PCR. The sample has about 84,000 clones, 70% to 90% seen once. Study results and caveats: Spike-specific TCRs gained breadth and depth after people received two AZD1222 doses. Seropositivity was recorded at baseline in only 6 or 7 AZD1222 recipients.

Second-dose groups at about 4 or about 12 weeks were pooled. The CDR3 length is 15 residues. This receptor was identified in an adult who received the AZD1222 COVID-19 vaccine. The sample consisted of peripheral blood, taken 28 days after the second AZD1222 dose. V usage is TRBV21-1 and J usage is TRBJ1-5. TRBV21-1 is a pseudogene. This CDR3 is CASTPGSVGNQPQHF. The CDR3 DNA is TGTGCCAGCACCCCCGGTTCGGTGGGGAATCAGCCCCAGCATTTT.